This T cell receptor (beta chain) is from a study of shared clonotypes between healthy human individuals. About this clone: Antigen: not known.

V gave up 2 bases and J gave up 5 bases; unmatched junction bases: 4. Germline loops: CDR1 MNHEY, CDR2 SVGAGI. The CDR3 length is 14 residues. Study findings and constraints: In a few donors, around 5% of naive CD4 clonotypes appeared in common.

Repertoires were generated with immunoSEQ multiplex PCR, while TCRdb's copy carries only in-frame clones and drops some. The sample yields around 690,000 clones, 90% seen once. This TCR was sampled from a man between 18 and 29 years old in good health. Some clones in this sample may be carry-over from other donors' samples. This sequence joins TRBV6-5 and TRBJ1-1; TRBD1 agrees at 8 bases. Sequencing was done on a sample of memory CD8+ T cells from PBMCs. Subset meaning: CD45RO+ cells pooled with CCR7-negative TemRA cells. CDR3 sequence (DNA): TGTGCCAGCAGTTACCGGACAGGGAGGACTGAAGCTTTCTTT. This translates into CASSYRTGRTEAFF.